The clone carrying this TCR beta chain was detected ten times or more. Its antigen is as yet unknown. During its preparation, the TCRbeta library received unique molecular identifiers. TCRdb fed the PCR reads into MiXCR, producing one record per CDR3 protein. The sample has some 200,000 distinct CDR3 sequences, approximately 11% seen once; the top ten hold 28%. These data are taken from a study of T-cell reconstitution after alpha-beta-depleted transplantation in children. General study results and limits: Several hundred graft clones that had expanded were reportedly the source of alpha-beta T cells about two months after transplant. For some patients, TCRbeta diversity was high at day 60 because of recipient T cells and thymic progenitors that survived. Diversity and T-cell counts at one year after transplant derived mostly from new T cells.

CDR3 length equals 16 residues. CDR1 is SGDLS and CDR2 is YYNGEE in the germline V gene. Trimming left V 4 bases short and J 7 bases short, with 20 bases between. The sequenced sample was PBMCs, obtained before TCRalphabeta/CD19-depleted stem cell transplant. This receptor was identified in a child under three years old with acute myeloid leukemia, due to receive a stem cell transplant. The V call is TRBV9, the J call TRBJ1-4; D is perhaps TRBD1 (6 bases). The CDR3 reads CASSPEWGASIEKLFF. The CDR3 nucleotides read TGTGCCAGCAGCCCCGAATGGGGGGCGAGTATTGAAAAACTGTTTTTT.